The following is a TCR beta chain sequence with its context. What it binds is not known. These data come from a study of CD8+ T cells in alopecia areata. Looking at the study overall: Each day, treated patients took oral tofacitinib twice, at 5 to 10 mg per dose. Points from the study as a whole: The study also sequences resident alphabeta T cells of normal skin in scalp samples.

The V end was cut by 3 bases, the J end by 8 bases, with 8 bases between. This CDR3 has 12 amino acids. CDR1 is MGHRA, CDR2 YSYEKL, per germline. cDNA reverse transcribed from extracted RNA served as the sequencing template. Sequencing was performed with immunoSEQ multiplex PCR; in TCRdb, only in-frame clones are kept and a portion is missing. The table shows approximately 61,000 clones, with about 96% occurring only once. Cell sorting was applied to PBMCs, and CD4+ and CD8+ T cells were collected. The clonotype was recovered from a human donor with alopecia areata. Specimen: CD8+ T cells sorted from blood, collected at week 0. This sequence joins TRBV4-1 and TRBJ1-5; D is ambiguous. CDR3 coding DNA: TGCGCCAGCAGCCAGCCGGCTGAGCCCCAGCATTTT. Residues: CASSQPAEPQHF.